The clone carrying this T cell receptor beta chain turned up a few times. An end of the junction differs from the germline gene, which may be a read error. The sample comes from a study of blood T cell repertoires in COVID-19. TCRdb's table, derived via immunoSEQ multiplex PCR, lists solely in-frame clones and lacks some. The sample records 100,000 to 150,000 clones, around 86% being singletons. From germline, CDR1 is SGHAT and CDR2 FQNNGV. This CDR3 is 15 amino acids long. J is TRBJ1-4 and V is TRBV11-2; D is possibly TRBD1 (5 bases). The sample was peripheral blood. This receptor was obtained from a woman in her 70s with COVID-19, enrolled during active disease. The CDR3 is CASSLSQGILEKLFF. DNA of the CDR3: TGTGCCAGCAGCTTATCGCAGGGAATTCTTGAAAAGCTGTTTTTT.